A selection of T cell receptor beta chains follows, all from one sample in a study of OX40 agonist ivuxolimab in advanced cancers. Assay used: immunoSEQ multiplex PCR; TCRdb lists only in-frame clones, some missing. The sample carries approximately 90,000 clones, 91% recorded once. The sequenced sample was CD4+ or CD8+ T cells sorted from blood, obtained in a trial of the OX40 agonist ivuxolimab. The receptors were sampled from an adult with an advanced solid tumor such as melanoma, head and neck, liver or kidney cancer. CDR3s include the opening cysteine and the closing phenylalanine or tryptophan. The D gene is left open where the match is weak. Size values are once, few and many counts, or a class for expanded clones, and some rows have none.

clone size: NA; J gene: TRBJ1-1; D gene: NA; V gene: TRBV7-9; CDR3 protein: CASSFYTGTNAEAFF; CDR3 DNA: TGTGCCAGCAGCTTCTACACAGGGACGAACGCTGAAGCTTTCTTT
clone size: NA; J gene: TRBJ2-7; D gene: NA; V gene: TRBV11-3; CDR3 protein: CASSPPGTAYEQYF; CDR3 DNA: TGTGCCAGCAGCCCCCCTGGGACGGCCTACGAGCAGTACTTC
clone size: NA; J gene: TRBJ2-5; D gene: NA; V gene: TRBV10-3; CDR3 protein: CAISGRGETQYF; CDR3 DNA: TGTGCCATCAGTGGGAGGGGAGAGACCCAGTACTTC
clone size: NA; J gene: TRBJ2-1; D gene: TRBD2; V gene: TRBV7-7; CDR3 protein: CASSLSVAGNNEQFF; CDR3 DNA: TGTGCTAGCAGCTTATCTGTAGCGGGGAACAATGAGCAGTTCTTC
clone size: NA; J gene: TRBJ2-7; D gene: TRBD1; V gene: TRBV27; CDR3 protein: CATRGLQGAYEQYF; CDR3 DNA: TGTGCCACCAGGGGTTTGCAGGGGGCCTACGAGCAGTACTTC
clone size: NA; J gene: TRBJ2-3; D gene: TRBD2; V gene: TRBV10-2; CDR3 protein: CATGLAGTPSTDTQYF; CDR3 DNA: TGCGCCACGGGACTAGCGGGAACTCCTAGCACAGATACGCAGTATTTT
clone size: NA; J gene: TRBJ1-1; D gene: NA; V gene: TRBV5-1; CDR3 protein: CASAVWQLNTEAFF; CDR3 DNA: TGCGCCAGCGCTGTGTGGCAGCTGAACACTGAAGCTTTCTTT
clone size: NA; J gene: TRBJ1-4; D gene: NA; V gene: TRBV5-1; CDR3 protein: CASATGSTNEKLFF; CDR3 DNA: TGCGCCAGCGCTACAGGGTCAACTAATGAAAAACTGTTTTTT
clone size: NA; J gene: TRBJ2-7; D gene: NA; V gene: TRBV30; CDR3 protein: CAWSASAYEQYF; CDR3 DNA: TGTGCCTGGAGCGCATCAGCCTACGAGCAGTACTTC
clone size: once; J gene: TRBJ1-2; D gene: NA; V gene: TRBV13; CDR3 protein: CASSNRDRIYGYTF; CDR3 DNA: TGTGCCAGCAGCAACCGGGACCGAATCTATGGCTACACCTTC
clone size: once; J gene: TRBJ2-7; D gene: NA; V gene: TRBV4-1; CDR3 protein: CASSQVSRYEQYF; CDR3 DNA: TGCGCCAGCAGCCAAGTCAGTCGCTACGAGCAGTACTTC
clone size: NA; J gene: TRBJ1-3; D gene: TRBD1; V gene: TRBV6-6; CDR3 protein: CASRYLGGDGNTIYF; CDR3 DNA: TGTGCCAGCAGGTACTTAGGGGGCGACGGAAACACCATATATTTT
clone size: NA; J gene: TRBJ2-1; D gene: NA; V gene: TRBV6-6; CDR3 protein: CASSVGSYNEQFF; CDR3 DNA: TGTGCCAGCAGTGTGGGCTCCTACAATGAGCAGTTCTTC
clone size: NA; J gene: TRBJ2-5; D gene: NA; V gene: TRBV5-1; CDR3 protein: CASSLGSWETQYF; CDR3 DNA: TGCGCCAGCAGCTTGGGCAGTTGGGAGACCCAGTACTTC
clone size: once; J gene: TRBJ2-1; D gene: TRBD1; V gene: TRBV9; CDR3 protein: CASSVEGGSYNEQFF; CDR3 DNA: TGTGCCAGCAGCGTAGAAGGGGGCTCATACAATGAGCAGTTCTTC
clone size: NA; J gene: TRBJ2-3; D gene: NA; V gene: TRBV21-1; CDR3 protein: CASSKEGETIISTDTQYF; CDR3 DNA: TGTGCCAGCAGCAAAGAGGGGGAGACTATCATAAGCACAGATACGCAGTATTTT
clone size: NA; J gene: TRBJ2-1; D gene: TRBD2; V gene: TRBV9; CDR3 protein: CASSDPPGLAGVGSYNEQFF; CDR3 DNA: TGTGCCAGCAGCGACCCACCGGGACTAGCGGGAGTGGGCTCCTACAATGAGCAGTTCTTC
clone size: NA; J gene: TRBJ2-7; D gene: NA; V gene: TRBV6-7; CDR3 protein: CASTPLGQPYEQYF; CDR3 DNA: TGTGCCAGCACCCCCCTGGGCCAGCCCTACGAGCAGTACTTC
clone size: NA; J gene: TRBJ1-2; D gene: NA; V gene: TRBV7-8; CDR3 protein: CASSQGNGYTF; CDR3 DNA: TGTGCCAGCAGCCAGGGAAACGGCTACACCTTC
clone size: NA; J gene: TRBJ2-7; D gene: NA; V gene: TRBV30; CDR3 protein: CAWRNTWEQYF; CDR3 DNA: TGTGCCTGGAGGAATACCTGGGAGCAGTACTTC
clone size: NA; J gene: TRBJ1-5; D gene: NA; V gene: TRBV30; CDR3 protein: CAWKGSGNQPQHF; CDR3 DNA: TGTGCCTGGAAGGGTTCGGGCAATCAGCCCCAGCATTTT
clone size: NA; J gene: TRBJ2-1; D gene: NA; V gene: TRBV11-2; CDR3 protein: CASSLVGTRYNEQFF; CDR3 DNA: TGTGCCAGCAGCTTAGTGGGGACCAGATACAATGAGCAGTTCTTC
clone size: NA; J gene: TRBJ2-7; D gene: NA; V gene: TRBV20-1; CDR3 protein: CSAESRYEQYF; CDR3 DNA: TGCAGTGCTGAGAGTCGTTACGAGCAGTACTTC
clone size: NA; J gene: TRBJ2-7; D gene: TRBD2; V gene: TRBV7-2; CDR3 protein: CASSTTSGSYEQYF; CDR3 DNA: TGTGCCAGCAGCACAACTAGCGGCTCCTACGAGCAGTACTTC
clone size: NA; J gene: TRBJ2-2; D gene: NA; V gene: TRBV11-1; CDR3 protein: CASSLWGGTVNTGELFF; CDR3 DNA: TGTGCCAGCAGCTTATGGGGCGGGACGGTAAACACCGGGGAGCTGTTTTTT
clone size: once; J gene: TRBJ1-5; D gene: NA; V gene: TRBV6-5; CDR3 protein: CASREGPYQPQHF; CDR3 DNA: TGTGCCAGCAGGGAGGGACCGTATCAGCCCCAGCATTTT
clone size: NA; J gene: TRBJ2-1; D gene: TRBD2; V gene: TRBV14; CDR3 protein: CASSRLAGVLNEQFF; CDR3 DNA: TGTGCCAGCAGTAGACTAGCGGGAGTTCTGAATGAGCAGTTCTTC
clone size: NA; J gene: TRBJ1-1; D gene: NA; V gene: TRBV10-3; CDR3 protein: CAITGSSPEAFF; CDR3 DNA: TGTGCCATCACGGGGTCGTCCCCTGAAGCTTTCTTT
clone size: NA; J gene: TRBJ2-1; D gene: NA; V gene: TRBV6-5; CDR3 protein: CASSYSGGSYNEQFF; CDR3 DNA: TGTGCCAGCAGTTACTCAGGGGGCTCCTACAATGAGCAGTTCTTC
clone size: NA; J gene: TRBJ1-1; D gene: NA; V gene: TRBV6-1; CDR3 protein: CASSELGAEAFF; CDR3 DNA: TGTGCCAGCAGTGAGCTGGGGGCTGAAGCTTTCTTT
clone size: NA; J gene: TRBJ2-7; D gene: TRBD1; V gene: TRBV7-2; CDR3 protein: CASSATGQGLTEQYF; CDR3 DNA: TGTGCCAGCAGCGCGACAGGACAGGGGCTGACCGAGCAGTACTTC
clone size: NA; J gene: TRBJ1-4; D gene: NA; V gene: TRBV30; CDR3 protein: CAWSKGGGGKLFF; CDR3 DNA: TGTGCCTGGTCTAAGGGGGGCGGTGGGAAACTGTTTTTT
clone size: NA; J gene: TRBJ2-1; D gene: NA; V gene: TRBV6-6; CDR3 protein: CASSYYTGLEEQFF; CDR3 DNA: TGTGCCAGCAGTTACTACACCGGGTTGGAAGAGCAGTTCTTC
clone size: NA; J gene: TRBJ2-1; D gene: NA; V gene: TRBV4-2; CDR3 protein: CASRPYNEQFF; CDR3 DNA: TGTGCCAGCAGGCCTTACAATGAGCAGTTCTTC
clone size: NA; J gene: TRBJ2-4; D gene: TRBD2; V gene: TRBV5-1; CDR3 protein: CASSLPGLAGGWGNIQYF; CDR3 DNA: TGCGCCAGCAGCTTGCCGGGACTAGCGGGAGGCTGGGGGAACATTCAGTACTTC
clone size: NA; J gene: TRBJ2-1; D gene: TRBD1; V gene: TRBV9; CDR3 protein: CASSGDRDNEQFF; CDR3 DNA: TGTGCCAGCAGCGGGGACAGAGACAATGAGCAGTTCTTC
clone size: NA; J gene: TRBJ2-7; D gene: NA; V gene: TRBV6-6; CDR3 protein: CASSPWDTPYEQYF; CDR3 DNA: TGTGCCAGCAGTCCCTGGGACACTCCGTACGAGCAGTACTTC
clone size: NA; J gene: TRBJ2-5; D gene: TRBD1; V gene: TRBV7-6; CDR3 protein: CASRIGAGTAKETQYF; CDR3 DNA: TGTGCCAGCAGAATAGGGGCCGGGACAGCAAAAGAGACCCAGTACTTC
clone size: NA; J gene: TRBJ2-6; D gene: NA; V gene: TRBV5-1; CDR3 protein: CASDQGSGANVLTF; CDR3 DNA: TGCGCCAGCGACCAAGGATCTGGGGCCAACGTCCTGACTTTC
clone size: few; J gene: TRBJ2-7; D gene: TRBD1; V gene: TRBV6-1; CDR3 protein: CASSETGTGSHEQYF; CDR3 DNA: TGTGCCAGCAGTGAGACCGGGACAGGTTCGCACGAGCAGTACTTC
clone size: NA; J gene: TRBJ1-1; D gene: NA; V gene: TRBV4-1; CDR3 protein: CASSQGRSRKATEAFF; CDR3 DNA: TGCGCCAGCAGCCAAGGTAGGTCCCGCAAGGCCACTGAAGCTTTCTTT
clone size: NA; J gene: TRBJ2-7; D gene: TRBD2; V gene: TRBV7-8; CDR3 protein: CASSLELAVGTYEQYF; CDR3 DNA: TGTGCCAGCAGCTTAGAACTAGCGGTCGGCACCTACGAGCAGTACTTC
clone size: NA; J gene: TRBJ1-5; D gene: TRBD1; V gene: TRBV27; CDR3 protein: CASSTGAGDQPQHF; CDR3 DNA: TGTGCCAGCAGTACAGGGGCTGGGGATCAGCCCCAGCATTTT
clone size: few; J gene: TRBJ2-6; D gene: NA; V gene: TRBV6-1; CDR3 protein: CASSESAGVSGANVLTF; CDR3 DNA: TGTGCCAGCAGTGAATCGGCAGGGGTATCTGGGGCCAACGTCCTGACTTTC
clone size: NA; J gene: TRBJ1-5; D gene: NA; V gene: TRBV27; CDR3 protein: CASSRHGGNQPQHF; CDR3 DNA: TGTGCCAGCAGTAGACATGGGGGCAATCAGCCCCAGCATTTT
clone size: NA; J gene: TRBJ1-5; D gene: NA; V gene: TRBV30; CDR3 protein: CAWSVPTDSKNQPQHF; CDR3 DNA: TGTGCCTGGAGTGTACCGACAGATAGTAAGAATCAGCCCCAGCATTTT